Shown below are 15 T cell receptor beta chains from a single sample sequenced in a study of blood T cell repertoires in COVID-19. Data came from immunoSEQ multiplex PCR; TCRdb stores just in-frame clones and leaves some out. The table shows hundreds of thousands of clones, with 85% to 90% occurring only once. Material: peripheral blood. The receptors here all came from a woman aged 30 to 39 with acute or convalescent COVID-19.

This chain connects TRBV27 to TRBJ1-1; D possibly corresponds to TRBD1 (5 bases). CDR1 and CDR2 from the germline V gene are MNHEY and SMNVEV (reference sequence). V lost 6 bases, J lost 0 bases, and 20 bases lay in between. The CDR3 is 17 amino acids. The CDR3 reads CASSFILPNRMNTEAFF. The DNA of the CDR3 is TGTGCCAGCAGCTTTATCCTACCGAACAGGATGAACACTGAAGCTTTCTTT.

This chain links TRBV2 with TRBJ1-1; no clear D. Trimming took 3 bases from V and 4 from J, leaving 15 bases between them. The germline V gene encodes CDR1 SNHLY and CDR2 FYNNEI. The CDR3 has 15 amino acids. As DNA, the CDR3 is TGTGCCAGCAGTGAGCGGGGAAGGCGGGTCACTGAAGCTTTCTTT. Translated: CASSERGRRVTEAFF.

On this clone: A much larger clonotype is one base distant, so this may be a read error. This same CDR3 is encoded by further DNA sequences in the sample. The chain employs TRBV5-4 and TRBJ2-3; 15 nucleotides line up with TRBD2. CDR3 length: 18 residues. With 3 bases clipped from V and 1 base from J, the junction kept 6 bases outside the gene matches. CDR1 and CDR2 from the germline V gene are SGHNT and YYREEE (reference sequence). The CDR3 DNA sequence: TGTGCCAGCAGCTCTGGACTAGCGGGGGGGCTTGGCACAGATACGCAGTATTTT. Amino acids: CASSSGLAGGLGTDTQYF.

This chain connects TRBV5-3 to TRBJ2-5; 9 nucleotides agree with TRBD2. TRBV5-3 is an open reading frame whose function is uncertain. The CDR3 spans 15 residues. Trimming removed 0 bases from V and 4 bases from J; junction bases left unmatched: 4. The CDR3 DNA is TGTGCCAGAAGCTTGGCCGGCGGGGGGGCAGAGACCCAGTACTTC. Translation: CARSLAGGGAETQYF.

The chain carries TRBV9 and TRBJ1-2, with 7 bases lining up with TRBD1. The CDR3 has 18 residues. V shed 4 bases, J shed 4 bases, and the junction held 19 bases outside the gene matches. Per the germline V gene, CDR1 is SGDLS and CDR2 is YYNGEE. The CDR3 loop is CASSPQTTGIRTGYGYTF. The CDR3 DNA follows: TGTGCCAGCAGCCCACAAACGACAGGGATCCGAACCGGCTATGGCTACACCTTC.

The chain is built from TRBV15 and TRBJ2-5; the D gene is possibly TRBD2 (6 bases). Germline V gene data show CDR1 as LNHNV and CDR2 as YYDKDF (reference sequence). The CDR3 contains 15 residues. The germline V and J ends were trimmed by 3 bases and 5 bases, with 16 bases remaining between them. CDR3 loop: CATSSRTTGQETQYF. The CDR3 DNA reads as TGTGCCACCAGCAGCCGGACTACGGGGCAGGAGACCCAGTACTTC.

The gene calls are TRBV6-6 and TRBJ1-1; D possibly corresponds to TRBD1 (6 bases). Trimming shortened V by 5 bases and J by 4 bases, and 14 bases separated the two germline ends. The CDR3 is made up of 14 amino acids. Germline V CDR1 and CDR2: MNHNY, SVGAGI (reference sequence). CDR3 amino acids: CASSPTGWGTEAFF. CDR3 bases: TGTGCCAGCAGTCCAACAGGGTGGGGCACTGAAGCTTTCTTT.

The chain links TRBV30 to TRBJ2-1; TRBD1 matches at 8 bases. V was clipped by 3 bases and J by 4 bases; unmatched bases: 5. The CDR3 is made up of 14 amino acids. CDR1 and CDR2 (germline): GTSNPN, SVGIG (reference sequence). For the CDR3, the DNA is TGTGCCTGGAGCCCGACAGGGGTATACAATGAGCAGTTCTTC. As protein: CAWSPTGVYNEQFF.

This rearrangement joins TRBV7-9 to TRBJ1-1, with 7 nucleotides matching TRBD1. This CDR3 comprises 16 residues. CDR1 is SEHNR and CDR2 is FQNEAQ in the germline V gene (reference sequence). The ends lost 4 bases at V and 1 base at J; junction bases unmatched: 9. The CDR3 coding sequence is TGTGCCAGCAGCTCCCCCAAGGGGGCTGAGAACACTGAAGCTTTCTTT. Translation gives CASSSPKGAENTEAFF.

This rearrangement joins TRBV2 to TRBJ2-3, with TRBD2 matching 8 bases. Germline assignment: CDR1 SNHLY and CDR2 FYNNEI. The CDR3 totals 16 residues. V trimming: 2 bases; J trimming: 2 bases; junction bases outside the gene matches: 6. The CDR3 sequence is CASSETGGRVTDTQYF. The DNA of the CDR3 is TGTGCCAGCAGTGAAACGGGGGGGCGGGTCACAGATACGCAGTATTTT. The full variable domain, rest sourced from reference TRBV2 and TRBJ2-3, is EPEVTQTPSHQVTQMGQEVILRCVPISNHLYFYWYRQILGQKVEFLVSFYNNEISEKSEIFDDQFSVERPDGSNFTLKIRSTKLEDSAMYFCASSETGGRVTDTQYFGPGTRLTVL.

This clone was observed a handful of times. Additional DNA sequences in this sample encode the identical CDR3. This chain joins TRBV19 and TRBJ2-1, with TRBD2 matching 8 bases. The trim removed 5 bases at V and 0 bases at J, leaving 6 bases unmatched. Germline V lookup: CDR1 LNHDA, CDR2 SQIVND (reference sequence). CDR3 length: 16 amino acids. The CDR3 protein is CASSREGVSSYNEQFF. Here the CDR3 DNA reads TGTGCCAGTAGTCGGGAGGGGGTGTCCTCCTACAATGAGCAGTTCTTC.

V and J are TRBV7-2 and TRBJ1-5, with D possibly TRBD1 on 6 matching bases. CDR3 size: 15 residues. The germline CDR1 and CDR2 sequences are SGHTA and FQGNSA. The ends were cut back, 4 bases at V and 4 bases at J, with 14 bases in the middle. CDR3 in amino acids: CASSSGDLINQPQHF. CDR3 nucleotides: TGTGCCAGCAGCTCAGGGGACCTAATTAATCAGCCCCAGCATTTT.

The chain carries TRBV3-1 (or the pseudogene TRBV3-2) and TRBJ2-5; 9 bases fit TRBD2. The CDR3 totals 14 residues. Looked up from germline, CDR1 is LGHDT and CDR2 is YNNKEL (reference sequence). V shed 8 bases and J 7 bases; nucleotides not matched to a gene: 11. This CDR3 is CASLQRGVEGTQYF. CDR3 nucleotides: TGTGCCAGCTTGCAGCGGGGGGTTGAAGGGACCCAGTACTTC.

This chain joins TRBV9 and TRBJ2-3; 8 bases fit TRBD1. CDR3 length: 16 residues. Germline V gene sequence: CDR1 SGDLS, CDR2 YYNGEE. Unmatched junction bases numbered 10, after V lost 3 bases and J lost 4 bases. Written as DNA, the CDR3 is TGTGCCAGCAGCGGCCGAGACAGGGGTTATTCAGATACGCAGTATTTT. As protein: CASSGRDRGYSDTQYF.

The rearrangement links TRBV29-1 to TRBJ1-5; 12 nucleotides line up with TRBD1. The germline V gene encodes CDR1 SQVTM and CDR2 ANQGSEA. The CDR3 covers 18 residues. V shed 0 bases, J shed 5 bases, and the junction held 11 bases outside the gene matches. CDR3 sequence (DNA): TGCAGCGTTGAAGATCTAATCCGGGACAGGGGGCGCGATCAGCCCCAGCATTTT. It is translated as CSVEDLIRDRGRDQPQHF.